The 17 T cell receptor beta chains below all came from one sample that was sequenced in a study of T cell responses to AZD1222 COVID-19 vaccine. The assay was immunoSEQ multiplex PCR, and TCRdb's table has in-frame clones only and misses some. The sample lists approximately 140,000 clones, around 93% seen once, with around 2.7% in the top ten. The source was peripheral blood, collected on day 0 of AZD1222 vaccination. All receptors derive from an adult in good health.

In nucleotides, the CDR3 is TGTGCCAGCAGCCGATTCTTCCAGCCCCAGCATTTT. Translated: CASSRFFQPQHF. The chain recombines TRBV12-3 or TRBV12-4 with TRBJ1-5; D call uncertain. The germline V and J ends were trimmed by 6 bases and 7 bases, with 10 bases remaining between them. The CDR3 extends over 12 amino acids.

This clone was seen a handful of times. The rearrangement links TRBV7-3 to TRBJ2-1; D possibly corresponds to TRBD2 (6 bases). The CDR3 has 17 amino acids. Germline CDR1 and CDR2: SGHTA and FQGTGA. V was cut by 4 bases and J by 4 bases, with 20 bases left in between. The CDR3 is CASSSLGGRDFYNEQFF. As DNA, the CDR3 is TGTGCCAGCAGCTCCCTGGGAGGTCGGGACTTTTACAATGAGCAGTTCTTC.

This clone was seen only a few times. The V and J genes are TRBV4-2 and TRBJ2-3; D is unclear. The CDR3 consists of 14 residues. Germline CDR1 is LGHNA and CDR2 is YNFKEQ. V was shortened by 0 bases and J by 1 base, with 5 bases between the two germline ends. For the CDR3, the DNA is TGTGCCAGCAGCCAAGATACGGGCACAGATACGCAGTATTTT. As protein: CASSQDTGTDTQYF.

This chain uses TRBV19 with TRBJ2-3, with a possible D match to TRBD2 (7 bases). Trimming removed 5 bases from V and 5 bases from J, with 17 bases in between. In germline, CDR1 is LNHDA, CDR2 SQIVND (reference sequence). The CDR3 extends over 15 amino acids. CDR3 loop: CASSPDLGGQDTQYF. The CDR3 region has the DNA TGTGCCAGTAGTCCCGACCTCGGGGGGCAAGATACGCAGTATTTT.

The chain combines TRBV9 with TRBJ2-1; 11 nucleotides align to TRBD2. CDR3 length: 15 residues. Per the germline V gene, CDR1 is SGDLS and CDR2 is YYNGEE. The V gene end was trimmed by 0 bases and the J gene end by 7 bases; junction bases not matched to a gene: 3. Here the CDR3 DNA reads TGTGCCAGCAGCGTAGATAGCGGGGGGGCAAATGAGCAGTTCTTC. It codes for CASSVDSGGANEQFF. Supplemented by reference TRBV9 and TRBJ2-1, the full variable domain reads DSGVTQTPKHLITATGQRVTLRCSPRSGDLSVYWYQQSLDQGLQFLIQYYNGEERAKGNILERFSAQQFPDLHSELNLSSLELGDSALYFCASSVDSGGANEQFFGPGTRLTVL.

The chain recombines TRBV5-4 with TRBJ2-7; 8 nucleotides agree with TRBD1. The germline gives CDR1 SGHNT, CDR2 YYREEE (reference sequence). J was trimmed by 6 bases and V by 0 bases; bases with no gene match: 5. The CDR3 runs 14 residues. The CDR3 DNA sequence: TGTGCCAGCAGCTTGGGGGGACAGGTGGCCGAGCAGTACTTC. It codes for CASSLGGQVAEQYF.

Only a few counts were recorded for this clone. The chain joins TRBV2 to TRBJ2-1; no firm D call. The V gene lost 4 bases and the J gene lost 7 bases, with 14 bases spanning the gap. The CDR3 has 14 residues. In germline, CDR1 is SNHLY, CDR2 FYNNEI. The CDR3 loop reads CASSGKDTENEQFF. The CDR3 nucleotides read TGTGCCAGCAGTGGGAAGGATACGGAGAATGAGCAGTTCTTC.

The chain is built from TRBV28 and TRBJ2-1; D is possibly TRBD2 (6 bases). The germline V and J ends were trimmed by 7 bases and 10 bases, with 17 bases remaining between them. CDR3 length: 13 residues. Looked up from germline, CDR1 is MDHEN and CDR2 is SYDVKM. The CDR3: CASNAGLIKEQFF. The CDR3 nucleotides are TGTGCCAGCAATGCGGGGTTGATCAAAGAGCAGTTCTTC.

This clone was picked up one time. V gene TRBV7-9 combines with J gene TRBJ1-2; no clear D gene. The CDR3 spans 14 residues. Germline assignment: CDR1 SEHNR and CDR2 FQNEAQ (reference sequence). Trimming stripped 5 bases from V and 7 bases from J, with 17 bases between. The CDR3 is CASSLGPTLPGYTF. The CDR3 DNA follows: TGTGCCAGCAGCCTTGGACCAACCCTTCCTGGCTACACCTTC. Supplemented by reference TRBV7-9 and TRBJ1-2, the full variable domain reads DTGVSQNPRHKITKRGQNVTFRCDPISEHNRLYWYRQTLGQGPEFLTYFQNEAQLEKSRLLSDRFSAERPKGSFSTLEIQRTEQGDSAMYLCASSLGPTLPGYTFGSGTRLTVV.

The rearrangement uses TRBV2 and TRBJ1-5, with 8 positions matching TRBD1. The CDR3 is made up of 14 amino acids. Germline V gene data show CDR1 as SNHLY and CDR2 as FYNNEI. V lost 4 bases to trimming and J lost 5 bases; unmatched junction nucleotides: 4. Here the CDR3 reads CASSVEQGDQPQHF. The CDR3 region has the DNA TGTGCCAGCAGTGTCGAACAGGGGGATCAGCCCCAGCATTTT. The whole variable domain, remainder taken from reference TRBV2 and TRBJ1-5, is EPEVTQTPSHQVTQMGQEVILRCVPISNHLYFYWYRQILGQKVEFLVSFYNNEISEKSEIFDDQFSVERPDGSNFTLKIRSTKLEDSAMYFCASSVEQGDQPQHFGDGTRLSIL.

The V call is TRBV2, the J call TRBJ2-7, with 7 bases lining up with TRBD1. The CDR3 has 13 residues. With 8 bases clipped from V and 5 bases from J, the junction kept 9 bases outside the gene matches. The germline CDR1 and CDR2 sequences are SNHLY and FYNNEI. For the CDR3, the DNA is TGTGCCAGCTGGACAGGCGCCAACCACGAGCAGTACTTC. It specifies CASWTGANHEQYF.

This chain joins TRBV5-6 and TRBJ1-2; TRBD1 matches 10 bases. The V and J ends lost 5 bases and 6 bases, in that order; junction bases with no gene match: 4. The CDR3 is 13 residues long. Germline CDR1 reads SGHDT; CDR2 reads YYEEEE. The CDR3: CASRTGGGDGYTF. The CDR3 coding sequence is TGTGCCAGCAGGACAGGGGGCGGGGATGGCTACACCTTC.

The chain uses TRBV5-4 and TRBJ2-7; D call uncertain. The germline V gene has CDR1 SGHNT and CDR2 YYREEE (reference sequence). This CDR3 has 13 amino acids. V was pared by 5 bases and J by 3 bases, with 12 bases between. The CDR3 DNA follows: TGTGCCAGCAGGCCGTATGGAGACTACGAGCAGTACTTC. This codes for CASRPYGDYEQYF. Complete variable domain (other parts from reference TRBV5-4 and TRBJ2-7): ETGVTQSPTHLIKTRGQQVTLRCSSQSGHNTVSWYQQALGQGPQFIFQYYREEENGRGNFPPRFSGLQFPNYSSELNVNALELDDSALYLCASRPYGDYEQYFGPGTRLTVT.

This clone was seen just once. The V and J genes are TRBV9 and TRBJ2-1, with no clear D. Trimming took off 0 bases at V and 6 bases at J, with 10 bases between the two ends. Germline V gene sequence: CDR1 SGDLS, CDR2 YYNGEE. The CDR3 extends over 14 amino acids. CDR3 DNA: TGTGCCAGCAGCGTAGCAACGGTTCCCAATGAGCAGTTCTTC. This gives the protein CASSVATVPNEQFF. The whole variable domain, remainder taken from reference TRBV9 and TRBJ2-1, is DSGVTQTPKHLITATGQRVTLRCSPRSGDLSVYWYQQSLDQGLQFLIQYYNGEERAKGNILERFSAQQFPDLHSELNLSSLELGDSALYFCASSVATVPNEQFFGPGTRLTVL.

This CDR3 reads CASSSASSREGYTF. CDR3 nucleotide sequence: TGTGCCAGCAGTTCAGCCTCCTCCAGGGAGGGCTACACCTTC. The chain employs TRBV28 and TRBJ1-2; the D gene is possibly TRBD1 (5 bases). This CDR3 spans 14 amino acids. Trimming shortened V by 4 bases and J by 8 bases, and 17 bases separated the two germline ends. Germline CDR1 and CDR2: MDHEN and SYDVKM.

The rearrangement uses TRBV7-2 and TRBJ2-3, with D hard to call. Trimming cost V 0 bases and J 6 bases, with 7 bases left between them. CDR3 length: 13 amino acids. The germline gives CDR1 SGHTA, CDR2 FQGNSA. For the CDR3, the DNA is TGTGCCAGCAGCTTAGCGATGGTGGATACGCAGTATTTT. Its protein is CASSLAMVDTQYF.

This clone was observed a single time. The chain employs TRBV7-9 and TRBJ1-1; 9 bases are shared with TRBD1. Trimming cost V 6 bases and J 0 bases; bases outside gene matches: 8. This CDR3 is 16 amino acids long. Germline V CDR1 and CDR2: SEHNR, FQNEAQ (reference sequence). The CDR3, as DNA: TGTGCCAGCAGTTTACCAAGACAGGGGGTGAACACTGAAGCTTTCTTT. As protein: CASSLPRQGVNTEAFF.